The 7 T cell receptor beta chains given below trace back to one sample, sequenced in a study of CD8 T cells in ankylosing spondylitis. Each CDR3 protein is one row after TCRdb ran MiXCR on the 5' RACE reads. Of just under 350,000 distinct CDR3 sequences in the sample, over 12% were seen once. The sequencing sample was made of blood, either unsorted or a sorted T cell fraction (not recorded which). All receptors derive from a male donor with ankylosing spondylitis or in good health (not recorded which).

This clonotype was observed a few times. V is TRBV5-1 and J is TRBJ2-7; D is undetermined. V gave up 6 bases and J gave up 3 bases, with 10 bases separating them. This CDR3 region has 12 residues. CDR1 and CDR2 (germline): SGHRS, YFSETQ. This CDR3 is CASKADNYEQYF. In DNA form, the CDR3 reads TGCGCCAGCAAGGCAGATAACTACGAGCAGTACTTC. Complete variable domain (other parts from reference TRBV5-1 and TRBJ2-7): KAGVTQTPRYLIKTRGQQVTLSCSPISGHRSVSWYQQTPGQGLQFLFEYFSETQRNKGNFPGRFSGRQFSNSRSEMNVSTLELGDSALYLCASKADNYEQYFGPGTRLTVT.

CDR3 sequence: CASSPRAGAGETQYF. CDR3 bases: TGTGCCAGCAGCCCCAGGGCAGGGGCAGGGGAGACCCAGTACTTC. V gene TRBV5-5 combines with J gene TRBJ2-5; D is possibly TRBD1 (6 bases). V lost 4 bases to trimming and J lost 5 bases, with 18 bases between them. CDR1 is SGHKS, CDR2 YYEKEE, per germline (reference sequence). This CDR3 has 15 amino acids.

In this sample, this clonotype turned up a few times. The chain links TRBV6-6 to TRBJ2-7; D ambiguous. Germline V gene sequence: CDR1 MNHNY, CDR2 SVGAGI (reference sequence). Trimming took off 6 bases at V and 2 bases at J, with 8 bases between the two ends. The CDR3 covers 12 residues. This chain's CDR3 is CASSPPAYEQYF. CDR3 coding DNA: TGTGCCAGCAGCCCCCCCGCCTACGAGCAGTACTTC.

There are a few counts of this clonotype. The CDR3 reads CANNRKPNTGELFF. The DNA of the CDR3 is TGTGCCAACAACCGAAAACCGAACACCGGGGAGCTGTTTTTT. The V call is TRBV21-1, the J call TRBJ2-2. TRBV21-1 is noted as a pseudogene. The CDR3 has 14 amino acids.

About this clonotype itself: Germline and junction disagree at one end, which may indicate a read error. The J gene is TRBJ2-2, the V gene TRBV19, with D perhaps TRBD2 (6 bases). CDR3 length: 14 amino acids. Germline V lookup: CDR1 LNHDA, CDR2 SQIVND (reference sequence). CDR3 DNA: TGTGCCAGTAGTATTACAGTTAACACCGGGGGGCTGTTTTTT. Translating gives CASSITVNTGGLFF. Based on the CDR3 plus reference TRBV19 and TRBJ2-2, the full variable domain is DGGITQSPKYLFRKEGQNVTLSCEQNLNHDAMYWYRQDPGQGLRLIYYSQIVNDFQKGDIAEGYSVSREKKESFPLTVTSAQKNPTAFYLCASSITVNTGGLFFGEGSRLTVL.

This chain joins TRBV5-1 and TRBJ2-7; TRBD1 matches at 8 bases. The V gene's germline CDR1 is SGHRS and CDR2 YFSETQ. The CDR3 extends over 15 amino acids. The V gene end was trimmed by 4 bases and the J gene end by 1 base; junction bases not matched to a gene: 7. The CDR3 nucleotides read TGCGCCAGCAGCCCACGGACAGGGAAGTCCTACGAGCAGTACTTC. Its protein product is CASSPRTGKSYEQYF.

This chain uses TRBV29-1 with TRBJ2-2; TRBD2 is a possible D gene (6 bases). V lost 4 bases to trimming and J lost 4 bases, with 7 bases between them. Germline-derived CDR1 and CDR2 are SQVTM and ANQGSEA. This CDR3 has 12 amino acids. CDR3 region: CSVGGATGELFF. The CDR3 bases are TGCAGCGTTGGCGGGGCCACCGGGGAGCTGTTTTTT.